This is a list of T cell receptor beta chains from one sample in a study of metastatic and nonmetastatic thyroid tumors. Using MiXCR, TCRdb reanalyzed the PCR reads. The data contain 15,000 to 20,000 clones, roughly 36% of them seen just once; the ten biggest clones take up about a sixth. Material: tumor tissue. These receptors all come from a female donor with papillary thyroid cancer or a benign thyroid nodule (not recorded which). Some clones in this sample may be carry-over from other donors' samples. Both conserved end residues are part of each CDR3. A D gene is named only where the DNA matches it firmly. A clone size is listed for some rows: how often the clone was seen (once, few, many), or a class if it is expanded.

TRBJ1-1 | - | - | TRBV19 | TGTGCCAGTAGTCTAAGGGAGGTGAACACTGAAGCTTTCTTT | CASSLREVNTEAFF
TRBJ1-5 | few | - | TRBV28 | TGTGCCAGCAGTTTTGGCAGGTCTAGCAATCAGCCCCAGCATTTT | CASSFGRSSNQPQHF
TRBJ1-3 | medium-sized | - | TRBV7-2 | TGTGCCAGCAGCTTAGGGACATCTGGAAACACCATATATTTT | CASSLGTSGNTIYF
TRBJ1-1 | - | - | TRBV19 | TGTGCCAGTAGTCCCTCGGGGAGTTGGAACACTGAAGCTTTCTTT | CASSPSGSWNTEAFF
TRBJ1-1 | - | - | TRBV30 | TGTGCCTGGAGAGCTCCTCAGGGCGCGAACACTGAAGCTTTCTTT | CAWRAPQGANTEAFF
TRBJ2-2 | - | - | TRBV24-1 | TGTGCCAGCAGTGCCTCCTTTAGCGGCGGCACCGGGGAGCTTCTTTTT | CASSASFSGGTGELLF
TRBJ2-7 | - | - | TRBV25-1 | TGTGCCAGCAGTGACAGAAGCTACGAGCAGTACTTC | CASSDRSYEQYF
TRBJ2-3 | - | TRBD2 | TRBV5-1 | TGCGCCAGCAGCAGCCCTAGCGGAGGGGATGATACGCAGTATTTT | CASSSPSGGDDTQYF
TRBJ2-6 | - | - | TRBV6-2/TRBV6-3 | TGTGCCAGCAGCAACGGGCCTGGGGCCAACGTCCTGACTTTC | CASSNGPGANVLTF
TRBJ1-6 | few | - | TRBV28 | TGTGCCAGCAGTCCCCGTGGTGTGGGGTCCTATAATTCACCCCTCCACTTT | CASSPRGVGSYNSPLHF
TRBJ2-1 | once | TRBD2 | TRBV18 | TGTGCCAGCTCACAGGGACTAGCGGGAAATGAGCAGTTCTTC | CASSQGLAGNEQFF
TRBJ2-7 | - | TRBD1 | TRBV4-1 | TGCGCCAGCAGCCAAGAGGGACAGATCTACGAGCAGTACTTC | CASSQEGQIYEQYF
TRBJ1-5 | - | - | TRBV19 | TGTGCCAGTAGTTCCGAATCTCCTGGACCGACTAGCAATCAGCCCCAGCATTTT | CASSSESPGPTSNQPQHF
TRBJ1-5 | - | TRBD1 | TRBV2 | TGTGCCAGCAGCCCAGACAGGGGGGATCAGCCCCAGCATTTT | CASSPDRGDQPQHF
TRBJ1-4 | many | TRBD1 | TRBV20-1 | TGCAGTGCTAGAGATCAGACAGGGATTAATGAAAAACTGTCTTTT | CSARDQTGINEKLSF
TRBJ1-3 | - | - | TRBV20-1 | TGCAGTGCTTCGCTACCTGGAAACACCATATATTTT | CSASLPGNTIYF
TRBJ2-7 | - | TRBD2 | TRBV6-1 | TGTGCCAGCAGCCCCGGGACTACCCCCTACGAGCAGTACTTC | CASSPGTTPYEQYF
TRBJ1-1 | few | - | TRBV28 | TGTGCCAGCAGTTTTACCGGGGGACCAGCATGGGCTTTCTTT | CASSFTGGPAWAFF
TRBJ2-7 | - | TRBD2 | TRBV28 | TGTGCCAGCAGTTTACGCGGGAGTACATCCTACGAGCAGTACTTC | CASSLRGSTSYEQYF
TRBJ1-1 | - | - | TRBV6-6 | TGTGCCAGCAGTTACCAGGGTGTTTTGAACACTGAAGCTTTCTTT | CASSYQGVLNTEAFF
TRBJ2-7 | - | - | TRBV5-1 | TGCGCCAGCAGCAACGTCGGGACTCAGCACGAGCAGTACTTC | CASSNVGTQHEQYF
TRBJ1-2 | - | - | TRBV4-1 | TGCGCCAGCAGCCACCTGGGGAGACTTGACTATGGCTACACCTTC | CASSHLGRLDYGYTF
TRBJ2-2 | - | TRBD2 | TRBV24-1 | TGTGCCACCAGTGACCCAGGACTAGCGGGGGCCGTGGAGCTGTTTTTT | CATSDPGLAGAVELFF
TRBJ1-4 | once | - | TRBV7-8 | TGTGCCAGCAGCTTAGTTGTGGGAGTAAAACTGATTTTT | CASSLVVGVKLIF
TRBJ2-1 | medium-sized | TRBD2 | TRBV30 | TGTGCCTGCCACCCGGGACTAGCGGGAGGGGCGGGCGATGAGCAGTTCTTC | CACHPGLAGGAGDEQFF
TRBJ2-5 | once | - | TRBV9 | TGTGCCAGCAGCGCAGAGGGGTATGGAGAGACCCAGTACTTC | CASSAEGYGETQYF
TRBJ2-3 | few | TRBD2 | TRBV24-1 | TGTGCCACACCTCTAGCGGCATGCACAGATACGCAGTATTTT | CATPLAACTDTQYF
TRBJ2-5 | - | - | TRBV20-1 | TGCAGTGCTGGACGCTGGCAAGAGACCCAGTACTTC | CSAGRWQETQYF